These 27 T cell receptor beta chains originate from one sample sequenced in a study of a mutant IDH1 vaccine in newly diagnosed glioma. The table came from immunoSEQ multiplex PCR; TCRdb's copy has only in-frame clones and leaves some out. Of around 70,000 clones listed, more than 75% were seen once; the top ten hold about 2%. Their antigens are not known. As for time point: week 35, safety follow-up. Doses of 300 ug of mutant IDH1 20-mer peptide were given with topical imiquimod. Sequenced here: PBMCs, sampled from a glioma patient whose treatment included an IDH1 peptide vaccine. These receptors were obtained from a man aged 25-45 years with glioma.

A few counts support this clone. The chain recombines TRBV5-8 with TRBJ1-1; D remains ambiguous. Deletions cut 2 bases from V and 4 bases from J, with 9 bases between. This CDR3 spans 13 amino acids. Germline CDR1 reads SGHTS; CDR2 reads YDEGEE. CDR3 in amino acids: CASSFTYSTEAFF. CDR3 sequence (DNA): TGTGCCAGCAGCTTCACATACAGCACTGAAGCTTTCTTT.

The chain employs TRBV6-1 and TRBJ1-1; TRBD1 matches at 8 bases. V lost 4 bases to trimming and J lost 7 bases; unmatched junction nucleotides: 5. The CDR3 extends over 13 amino acids. Germline V CDR1 and CDR2: MNHNS, SASEGT. CDR3 nucleotides: TGTGCCAGCAGTGGTACAGGGGGGAGTGAAGCTTTCTTT. It translates to CASSGTGGSEAFF.

J is TRBJ1-2 and V is TRBV9; the match to TRBD1 covers 9 bases. In germline, CDR1 is SGDLS, CDR2 YYNGEE. Germline trimming cut 3 bases from V and 7 bases from J; bases unmatched to any gene: 13. This CDR3 has 16 amino acids. The CDR3 here is CASSARNPGQGGGYTF. DNA for the CDR3: TGTGCCAGCAGCGCGAGGAACCCGGGACAGGGTGGTGGCTACACCTTC. The entire variable domain, with the rest obtained from reference TRBV9 and TRBJ1-2, is as follows: DSGVTQTPKHLITATGQRVTLRCSPRSGDLSVYWYQQSLDQGLQFLIQYYNGEERAKGNILERFSAQQFPDLHSELNLSSLELGDSALYFCASSARNPGQGGGYTFGSGTRLTVV.

The rearrangement links TRBV28 to TRBJ1-2; D call uncertain. V was trimmed by 2 bases and J by 4 bases, leaving 11 bases between them. Germline loops: CDR1 MDHEN, CDR2 SYDVKM. The CDR3 extends over 14 amino acids. The CDR3 here is CASSLRTPAYGYTF. The CDR3 region has the DNA TGTGCCAGCAGTTTAAGAACACCCGCCTATGGCTACACCTTC.

The genes are TRBV2 and TRBJ1-1, with 7 bases that match TRBD1. Germline CDR1 SNHLY, CDR2 FYNNEI. J was trimmed by 5 bases and V by 6 bases; bases with no gene match: 6. This CDR3 has 13 residues. CDR3 sequence: CASSADRRTEAFF. In DNA, the CDR3 is TGTGCCAGCAGCGCGGACAGGCGAACTGAAGCTTTCTTT. The complete variable domain, with remaining parts taken from reference TRBV2 and TRBJ1-1, reads EPEVTQTPSHQVTQMGQEVILRCVPISNHLYFYWYRQILGQKVEFLVSFYNNEISEKSEIFDDQFSVERPDGSNFTLKIRSTKLEDSAMYFCASSADRRTEAFFGQGTRLTVV.

The V call is TRBV6-5, the J call TRBJ1-2; 7 bases line up with TRBD1. CDR1 and CDR2 from the germline V gene are MNHEY and SVGAGI. CDR3 size: 14 residues. Trimming removed 6 bases from V and 4 bases from J; junction bases left unmatched: 8. DNA for the CDR3: TGTGCCAGCAGCCCTCGACAGGGCCGCTATGGCTACACCTTC. Translation: CASSPRQGRYGYTF.

The gene calls are TRBV5-5 and TRBJ2-3; tentative D call: TRBD2 (6 bases). This CDR3 has 13 amino acids. V was shortened by 3 bases and J by 5 bases, with 10 bases between the two germline ends. Germline V gene data show CDR1 as SGHKS and CDR2 as YYEKEE (reference sequence). In DNA form, the CDR3 reads TGTGCCAGCAGCTGGGACTTCCGAGATACGCAGTATTTT. Encoded protein: CASSWDFRDTQYF.

This chain links TRBV27 with TRBJ1-1, with a possible D match to TRBD1 (5 bases). Germline V CDR1 and CDR2: MNHEY, SMNVEV (reference sequence). This CDR3 region has 16 residues. Trimming removed 4 bases at V and 1 base at J, with 16 bases between. The CDR3 protein is CASSSRTGGGNTEAFF. For the CDR3, the DNA is TGTGCCAGCAGTTCGAGGACGGGGGGTGGGAACACTGAAGCTTTCTTT.

The chain links TRBV7-9 to TRBJ1-4; 8 bases match TRBD1. This CDR3 spans 15 amino acids. V dropped 5 bases and J dropped 5; count of bases not matched to a gene: 7. Germline V CDR1 and CDR2: SEHNR, FQNEAQ (reference sequence). The CDR3 nucleotides are TGTGCCAGCAGCACCTGGACAGGGAAGAATGAAAAACTGTTTTTT. It is translated as CASSTWTGKNEKLFF.

This clone came up once. This chain links TRBV9 with TRBJ2-1, with D maybe TRBD2 (5 bases). Germline CDR1 is SGDLS and CDR2 is YYNGEE. V was shortened by 4 bases and J by 0 bases, with 8 bases between the two germline ends. This CDR3 region has 14 residues. The DNA of the CDR3 is TGTGCCAGCAGCCCCCGGGACTCCTACAATGAGCAGTTCTTC. Its translation is CASSPRDSYNEQFF.

This chain connects TRBV7-2 to TRBJ2-4, with D possibly being TRBD1 or TRBD2 (5 bases each). Trimming removed 1 base from V and 8 bases from J, with 12 bases in between. The V gene's germline CDR1 is SGHTA and CDR2 FQGNSA. CDR3 length: 14 amino acids. Here the CDR3 reads CASSLDVGTDIQYF. In nucleotides, the CDR3 is TGTGCCAGCAGCTTAGACGTGGGGACGGACATTCAGTACTTC.

The gene calls are TRBV28 and TRBJ2-1; 12 bases align to TRBD2. CDR3 size: 21 residues. The junction had 18 bases not matched to a gene; V was cut back by 6 bases and J by 0 bases. CDR1 and CDR2 from the germline V gene are MDHEN and SYDVKM. The CDR3 sequence: CASRSLGRASGRVSSYNEQFF. CDR3 nucleotides: TGTGCCAGCAGGTCATTAGGTCGAGCTAGCGGGAGGGTGAGCTCCTACAATGAGCAGTTCTTC.

This sequence joins TRBV2 and TRBJ2-5; D possibly uses TRBD1 or TRBD2 (5 bases each). This CDR3 is 14 amino acids long. Germline CDR1 SNHLY, CDR2 FYNNEI. V gave up 3 bases and J gave up 3 bases, with 11 bases separating them. Written as DNA, the CDR3 is TGTGCCAGCAGTGAGCTTCGAGGGGAAGAGACCCAGTACTTC. It is translated as CASSELRGEETQYF. The whole variable domain, remainder taken from reference TRBV2 and TRBJ2-5, is EPEVTQTPSHQVTQMGQEVILRCVPISNHLYFYWYRQILGQKVEFLVSFYNNEISEKSEIFDDQFSVERPDGSNFTLKIRSTKLEDSAMYFCASSELRGEETQYFGPGTRLLVL.

This clone came up once. V is TRBV5-4 and J is TRBJ2-2, with D uncertain. The CDR3 consists of 14 residues. Germline lookup yields CDR1 SGHNT and CDR2 YYREEE (reference sequence). Trimming stripped 0 bases from V and 1 base from J, with 4 bases between. The CDR3 DNA reads TGTGCCAGCAGCTTGGGGCAGAACACCGGGGAGCTGTTTTTT. Its protein product is CASSLGQNTGELFF.

The CDR3 loop reads CASSQGGAGTGELFF. Here the CDR3 DNA reads TGCGCCAGCAGTCAAGGAGGAGCGGGCACCGGGGAGCTGTTTTTT. The V call is TRBV23-1, the J call TRBJ2-2; tentative D call: TRBD2 (6 bases). TRBV23-1 is placed among ORFs of uncertain function. Trimming took off 2 bases at V and 4 bases at J, with 11 bases between the two ends. CDR3 length: 15 residues.

The CDR3 sequence: CASSELLGLTGQPQHF. In DNA form, the CDR3 reads TGTGCCAGCAGTGAACTATTGGGGTTGACAGGTCAGCCCCAGCATTTT. The V and J genes are TRBV6-1 and TRBJ1-5; maybe TRBD1 (6 bases). This CDR3 is 16 amino acids long. The V gene lost 2 bases and the J gene lost 6 bases, with 17 bases spanning the gap. Per the germline V gene, CDR1 is MNHNS and CDR2 is SASEGT.

This clone was picked up one time. V and J are TRBV4-1 and TRBJ1-5, with 8 bases that match TRBD1. Germline CDR1 reads MGHRA; CDR2 reads YSYEKL. The CDR3 contains 14 residues. With 3 bases clipped from V and 4 bases from J, the junction kept 2 bases outside the gene matches. As DNA, the CDR3 is TGCGCCAGCAGCCAGGGACAGGCAAATCAGCCCCAGCATTTT. It yields the protein CASSQGQANQPQHF.

This chain links TRBV28 with TRBJ2-3; 14 nucleotides align to TRBD2. This CDR3 contains 17 residues. V shed 5 bases, J shed 2 bases, and the junction held 6 bases outside the gene matches. Germline V lookup: CDR1 MDHEN, CDR2 SYDVKM. The CDR3 DNA follows: TGTGCCAGCAGTCTTTGGACTAGCGGGAGGAACACAGATACGCAGTATTTT. As protein: CASSLWTSGRNTDTQYF.

The chain couples TRBV29-1 to TRBJ2-1, with D unclear. Germline CDR1 reads SQVTM; CDR2 reads ANQGSEA. Trimming left V 7 bases short and J 5 bases short, with 15 bases between. This CDR3 spans 13 amino acids. CDR3 in DNA: TGCAGCGCAACCTGGGATAGAAACAATGAGCAGTTCTTC. It is translated as CSATWDRNNEQFF.

This chain links TRBV28 with TRBJ1-2; a weak D match, TRBD1 (6 bases). Germline V gene data show CDR1 as MDHEN and CDR2 as SYDVKM. V lost 6 bases to trimming and J lost 1 base, with 12 bases between them. The length of the CDR3 is 14 residues. The CDR3 spells CASRPGHSNYGYTF. CDR3 DNA: TGTGCCAGCAGGCCGGGACACAGTAACTATGGCTACACCTTC.

The CDR3 coding sequence is TGTGCCAGCAGAGACGGTCCCGAGTGGGGGACCCAGTACTTC. This sequence encodes CASRDGPEWGTQYF. This chain connects TRBV6-5 to TRBJ2-5; no clear D gene. This CDR3 is 14 amino acids long. Germline CDR1 is MNHEY and CDR2 is SVGAGI. V was cut by 6 bases and J by 7 bases, with 18 bases left in between.

The chain recombines TRBV10-3 with TRBJ2-1; D perhaps matches TRBD2 (5 bases). V was clipped by 0 bases and J by 5 bases, with 5 bases between them. The germline V gene encodes CDR1 ENHRY and CDR2 SYGVKD. CDR3 size: 13 residues. The CDR3 reads CAISESRDNEQFF. The CDR3 DNA reads TGTGCCATCAGTGAGTCGAGGGACAATGAGCAGTTCTTC.

J is TRBJ2-3 and V is TRBV11-3; D gene uncertain. Germline assignment: CDR1 SGHNT and CDR2 YENEEA. This CDR3 comprises 14 residues. Deletions cut 5 bases from V and 1 base from J, with 10 bases between. The CDR3 loop reads CASSRDGRTDTQYF. For the CDR3, the DNA is TGTGCCAGCAGCCGCGACGGTCGCACAGATACGCAGTATTTT.

V is TRBV9 and J is TRBJ2-7, with TRBD2 as a possible D gene (6 bases). Germline-derived CDR1 and CDR2 are SGDLS and YYNGEE. This CDR3 has 13 amino acids. V dropped 7 bases and J dropped 3 bases, with 14 bases sitting between them. CDR3 sequence: CASGGTSIYEQYF. CDR3 bases: TGTGCCAGCGGGGGGACTTCGATCTACGAGCAGTACTTC.

This sequence joins TRBV5-1 and TRBJ2-3, with 12 positions matching TRBD2. CDR1 and CDR2 (germline): SGHRS, YFSETQ. This CDR3 is 14 amino acids long. Unmatched junction bases numbered 5, after V lost 8 bases and J lost 4 bases. The CDR3 spells CASGLAGSPDTQYF. In DNA form, the CDR3 reads TGCGCCAGTGGACTAGCGGGAAGCCCAGATACGCAGTATTTT.

The chain's CDR3 is CASSSTGTDAGELFF. Written as DNA, the CDR3 is TGTGCCAGCAGTTCAACCGGGACAGACGCCGGGGAGCTGTTTTTT. J is TRBJ2-2 and V is TRBV25-1; 7 bases align to TRBD1. V shed 5 bases and J 6 bases; nucleotides not matched to a gene: 9. CDR3 length: 15 amino acids. Germline V gives CDR1 MGHDK, CDR2 SYGVNS.

The chain uses TRBV5-1 and TRBJ1-1, with D perhaps TRBD1 (5 bases). The germline V gene encodes CDR1 SGHRS and CDR2 YFSETQ. The CDR3 is 14 amino acids. V dropped 2 bases and J dropped 2 bases, with 10 bases sitting between them. For the CDR3, the DNA is TGCGCCAGCAGCTTAGGCAGGGATAACACTGAAGCTTTCTTT. Protein sequence: CASSLGRDNTEAFF.